Sequencing of this TCR beta chain was carried out in a study of cytomegalovirus exposure and HLA in healthy donors. Findings and limits, study-wide: Some V segments (TRBV6-2 and TRBV6-3 among them) were excluded as indistinguishable. Reportedly, diagnosis of cytomegalovirus status by the classifier showed high specificity and sensitivity.

CDR1 and CDR2 (germline): SGDLS, YYNGEE. V lost 2 bases to trimming and J lost 1 base, with 9 bases between them. This CDR3 is built from 15 residues. Both 60 Vbeta primers and 13 Jbeta primers went into the PCR. The repertoire was sequenced with immunoSEQ multiplex PCR; TCRdb's copy has only in-frame clones and lacks some. In the table there are 150,000 to 200,000 clones, 82% of which are singletons. Remarks on this clone: Its antigen is currently unknown.

Input material: PBMCs. The rearrangement joins TRBV9 to TRBJ2-2; perhaps TRBD1 as D (5 bases). This receptor was identified in a boy aged 2-15 years in good health and CMV-seronegative. CDR3 sequence reads: CASSVGDRNTGELFF. CDR3 sequence (DNA): TGTGCCAGCAGCGTCGGCGACAGGAACACCGGGGAGCTGTTTTTT.